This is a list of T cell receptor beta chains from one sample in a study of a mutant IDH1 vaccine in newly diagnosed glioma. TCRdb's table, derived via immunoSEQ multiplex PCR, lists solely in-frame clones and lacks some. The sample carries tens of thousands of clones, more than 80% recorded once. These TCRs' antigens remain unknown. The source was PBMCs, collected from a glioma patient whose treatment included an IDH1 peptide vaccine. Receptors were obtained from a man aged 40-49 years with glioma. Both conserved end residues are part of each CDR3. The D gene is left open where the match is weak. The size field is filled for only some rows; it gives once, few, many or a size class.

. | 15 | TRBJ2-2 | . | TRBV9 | TGTGCCAGCAGCCCCCCGCCAGGGGCCCCCGGGGAGCTGTTTTTT | CASSPPPGAPGELFF
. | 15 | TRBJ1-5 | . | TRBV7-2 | TGTGCCAGCAGCTTATATTTAGGAAGCAATCAGCCCCAGCATTTT | CASSLYLGSNQPQHF
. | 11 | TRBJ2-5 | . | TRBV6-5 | TGTGCCAGCAGTTACCAAGGGACCCAGTACTTC | CASSYQGTQYF
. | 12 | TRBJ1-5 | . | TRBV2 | TGTGCCAGCAGTGAGATGCGTCAGCCCCAGCATTTT | CASSEMRQPQHF
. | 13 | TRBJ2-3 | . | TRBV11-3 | TGTGCCAGCAGCTTAGGGAGCACAGATACGCAGTATTTT | CASSLGSTDTQYF
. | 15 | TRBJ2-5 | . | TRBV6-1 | TGTGCCAGCAGTGAACAGGAAACCTGGGGAGAGACCCAGTACTTC | CASSEQETWGETQYF
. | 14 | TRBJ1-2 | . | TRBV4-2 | TGTGCCAGCAGCCAAGATCGCAGGAACTATGGCTACACCTTC | CASSQDRRNYGYTF
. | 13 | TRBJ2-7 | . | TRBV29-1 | TGCAGCGTTGAGATCAACCGGGGCTACGAGCAGTACTTC | CSVEINRGYEQYF
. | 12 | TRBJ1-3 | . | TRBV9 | TGTGCCAGCAGCGTCTCTGGAAACACCATATATTTT | CASSVSGNTIYF
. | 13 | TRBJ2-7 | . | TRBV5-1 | TGCGCCAGCAGCCTCGGACATGGTTATGAGCAGTACTTC | CASSLGHGYEQYF
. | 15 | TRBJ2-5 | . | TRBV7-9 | TGTGCCAGCAGCTCCGTCCCCGGCGGGCAAGAGACCCAGTACTTC | CASSSVPGGQETQYF
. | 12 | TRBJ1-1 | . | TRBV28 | TGTGCCAGCAGTTTTCCCGAGCCTGAAGCTTTCTTT | CASSFPEPEAFF
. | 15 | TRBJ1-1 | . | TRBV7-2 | TGTGCCAGCAGCTTAGCCGGGGGTCGGAACACTGAAGCTTTCTTT | CASSLAGGRNTEAFF
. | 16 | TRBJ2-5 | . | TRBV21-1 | TGTGCCAGCAGCTACCGGACTAGCGGGGGGGGAGAGACCCAGTACTTC | CASSYRTSGGGETQYF
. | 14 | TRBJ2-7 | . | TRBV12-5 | TGTGCTAGTGGTTTGCTAGGGGCAGTTGGTGAGCAGTACTTC | CASGLLGAVGEQYF
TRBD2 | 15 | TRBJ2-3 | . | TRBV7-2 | TGTGCCAGCAGCTTTAATAGCGGGAGAGGCAAGACGCAGTATTTT | CASSFNSGRGKTQYF
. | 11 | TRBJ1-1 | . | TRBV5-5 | TGTGCCAGCAGCTTTGACTCGACTGCCGATTTT | CASSFDSTADF
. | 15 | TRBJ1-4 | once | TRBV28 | TGTGCCAGCAGCCCGATCGGGGAGGCTAATGAAAAACTGTTTTTT | CASSPIGEANEKLFF
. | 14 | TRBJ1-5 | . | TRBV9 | TGTGCCAGCAGCCAAGACAGTTCCGGACAGCCCCAGCATTTT | CASSQDSSGQPQHF
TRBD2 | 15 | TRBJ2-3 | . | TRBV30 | TGTGCCAGCCATGGCTCAGCGGGAGCAGGAGATACGCAGTATTTT | CASHGSAGAGDTQYF
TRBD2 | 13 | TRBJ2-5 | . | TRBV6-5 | TGTGCCAGCAGTGGGGGACTAGAAGAGACCCAGTACTTC | CASSGGLEETQYF
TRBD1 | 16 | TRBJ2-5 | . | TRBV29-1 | TGCAGCGTTGAAGGGAGCAGGGACAGGGTGGTGGAGACCCAGTACTTC | CSVEGSRDRVVETQYF
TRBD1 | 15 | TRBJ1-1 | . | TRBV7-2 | TGTGCCAGCAGCATCAGACAGGGGAGCAGCACTGAAGCTTTCTTT | CASSIRQGSSTEAFF
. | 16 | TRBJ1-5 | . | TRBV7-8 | TGTGCCAGCAGCCCCGAGGACAGCCTTAGCAATCAGCCCCAGCATTTT | CASSPEDSLSNQPQHF
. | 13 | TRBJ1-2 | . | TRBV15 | TGTGCCACCAGCAGCAGGGATTTAGGCGGCTACACCTTC | CATSSRDLGGYTF
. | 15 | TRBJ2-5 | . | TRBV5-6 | TGTGCCAGCAGCTCCTACAGGGTTGGGAGAGAGACCCAGTACTTC | CASSSYRVGRETQYF
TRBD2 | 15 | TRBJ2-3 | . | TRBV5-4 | TGTGCCAGCAGCCCGGGGGGGGTAGGAGCAGATACGCAGTATTTT | CASSPGGVGADTQYF
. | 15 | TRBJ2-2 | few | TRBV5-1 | TGCGCCAGCAGCTTAGACAGAGCGAACACCGGGGAGCTGTTTTTT | CASSLDRANTGELFF
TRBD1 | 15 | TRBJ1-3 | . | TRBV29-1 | TGCAGCGTTAGGACAGGGGTTAGCTCTGGAAACACCATATATTTT | CSVRTGVSSGNTIYF
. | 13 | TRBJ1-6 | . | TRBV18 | TGTGCCAGCTCAGCCACGGTGGATTCACCCCTCCACTTT | CASSATVDSPLHF
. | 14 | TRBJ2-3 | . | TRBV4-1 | TGCGCCAGCAGCCAAGGGGGGTCTTCAGATACGCAGTATTTT | CASSQGGSSDTQYF
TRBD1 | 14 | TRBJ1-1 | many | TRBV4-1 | TGCGCCAGCAGCCAAAACAGGGGATTTTTTGAAGCTTTCTTT | CASSQNRGFFEAFF
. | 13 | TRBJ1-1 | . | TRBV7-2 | TGTGCCAGCAGCTTAGAGGGGAAAACTGAAGCTTTCTTT | CASSLEGKTEAFF
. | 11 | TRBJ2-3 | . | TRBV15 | TGTGCCACCAGCAGTGGCCTTTCGCAGTATTTT | CATSSGLSQYF
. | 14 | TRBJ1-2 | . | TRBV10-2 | TGCGCCAGCAGCCCGTTGGGGGGGAACTATGGCTACACCTTC | CASSPLGGNYGYTF
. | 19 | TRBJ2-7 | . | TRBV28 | TGTGCCAGCAGTCCCTTCGATGTCCGGGAGCTTCGGAGCTCCTACGAGCAGTACTTC | CASSPFDVRELRSSYEQYF
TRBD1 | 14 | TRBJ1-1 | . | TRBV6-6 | TGTGCCAGCGGACCGGGACAGCAGAACACTGAAGCTTTCTTT | CASGPGQQNTEAFF
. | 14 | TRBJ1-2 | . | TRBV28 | TGTGCCAGCAGTTTTCCCCGGGGGATCTATGGCTACACCTTC | CASSFPRGIYGYTF
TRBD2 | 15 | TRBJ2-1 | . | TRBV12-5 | TGTGCTAGTGGGGGGACTAGCGGGACTTACAATGAGCAGTTCTTC | CASGGTSGTYNEQFF
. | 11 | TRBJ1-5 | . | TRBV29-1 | TGCAGCGTGGGCTACACGGAGCCCCAGCATTTT | CSVGYTEPQHF
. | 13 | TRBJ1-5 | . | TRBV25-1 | TGTGCCAGCAGTTCAGGGTTGAATCAGCCCCAGCATTTT | CASSSGLNQPQHF
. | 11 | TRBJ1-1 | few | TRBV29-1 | TGCAGCGTTGCCAGGGAGGGAACAGCTTTCTTT | CSVAREGTAFF
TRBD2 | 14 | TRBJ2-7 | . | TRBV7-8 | TGTGCCAGCAGCCCGGGACTAGCGGGTTACGAGCAGTACTTC | CASSPGLAGYEQYF
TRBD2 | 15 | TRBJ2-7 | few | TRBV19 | TGTGCCAGTAGTAGCCTAGCGGGAGTCTCGTACGAGCAGTACTTC | CASSSLAGVSYEQYF
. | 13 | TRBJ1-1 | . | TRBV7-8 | TGTGCCAGCAGCTTAGATGAAGGGGTTGAAGCTTTCTTT | CASSLDEGVEAFF
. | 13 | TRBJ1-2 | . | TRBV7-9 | TGTGCCAGCAGCTTAGCAACGGACTATGGCTACACCTTC | CASSLATDYGYTF
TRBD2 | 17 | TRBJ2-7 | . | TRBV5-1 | TGCGCCAGCAGCTTGGCCCTGACTAGCGTGAGCTCCTACGAGCAGTACTTC | CASSLALTSVSSYEQYF
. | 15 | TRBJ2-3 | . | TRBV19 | TGTGCCAGTAGTATCGGGGAACCCAGCACAGATACGCAGTATTTT | CASSIGEPSTDTQYF
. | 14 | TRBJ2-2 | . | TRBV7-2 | TGTGCCAGCAGCTTAAAACGGAACACCGGGGAGCTGTTTTTT | CASSLKRNTGELFF
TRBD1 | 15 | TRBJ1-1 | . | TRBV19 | TGTGCCAGTAGTCCAAGACAGGGGGCGCGGACTGAAGCTTTCTTT | CASSPRQGARTEAFF
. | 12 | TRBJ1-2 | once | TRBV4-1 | TGCGCCAGCGGCTCGCATGGGGCAGGCTACACCTTC | CASGSHGAGYTF
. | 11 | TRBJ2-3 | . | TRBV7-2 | TGTGCCAGCAGCGCCCCGGATACGCAGTATTTT | CASSAPDTQYF
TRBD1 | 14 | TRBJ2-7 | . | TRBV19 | TGTGCCAGTAGTTTACAGGGGGTCTACGGCGAGCAGTACTTC | CASSLQGVYGEQYF
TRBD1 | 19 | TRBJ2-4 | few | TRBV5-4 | TGTGCCAGCAGCTTGGCCGTTGGGACAGGGGTGATAGCCAAAAACATTCAGTACTTC | CASSLAVGTGVIAKNIQYF
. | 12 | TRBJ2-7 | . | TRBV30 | TGTGCCTGGAGCACAGACTCCTACGAGCAGTACTTC | CAWSTDSYEQYF
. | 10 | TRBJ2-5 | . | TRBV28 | TGTGCAACAGCTCAAGAGACCCAGTACTTC | CATAQETQYF
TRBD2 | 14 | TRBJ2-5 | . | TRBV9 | TGTGCCAGCAGCTCCGGGGGGGGCCAAGAGACCCAGTACTTC | CASSSGGGQETQYF
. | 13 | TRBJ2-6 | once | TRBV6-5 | TGTGCCAGCACAGATGCTGGGGCCAACGTCCTGACTTTC | CASTDAGANVLTF
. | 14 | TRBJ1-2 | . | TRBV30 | TGTGCCTGGAGCAGGGAGTTGGATAACTATGGCTACACCTTC | CAWSRELDNYGYTF
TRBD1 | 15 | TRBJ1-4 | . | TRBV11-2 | TGTGCCAGCAGCTTGCTGGGACAGGGTAATGAAAAACTGTTTTTT | CASSLLGQGNEKLFF